The clone carrying this T cell receptor beta chain was counted only a few times. Its cognate antigen is unknown. The SP2 primer and nested alpha and beta constant region primers amplified ligated cDNA in four rounds. Each CDR3 protein is one row after TCRdb ran MiXCR on the 5' RACE reads. This sample has 30,000 or so distinct CDR3 sequences; about a sixth occur once, and the top ten carry 2.6%. This sample stems from a study of naive and memory T cell subsets. General study points: TCR transcript changes with activation or differentiation may affect this RNA method.

V was shortened by 2 bases and J by 2 bases, with 13 bases between the two germline ends. In germline, CDR1 is MNHNY, CDR2 SVGAGI (reference sequence). The CDR3 extends over 15 amino acids. An oligonucleotide containing a UMI was ligated to the 3' end of TCR cDNA. RNA was extracted from more than 2 ml of whole blood of healthy adults. Cells were not sorted; total RNA input targeted roughly 1 to 1,100 ng. J is TRBJ2-7 and V is TRBV6-6, with D perhaps TRBD2 (6 bases). This receptor was taken from a female donor in good health. The CDR3 nucleotides are TGTGCCAGCAGTTACGACGGGACTCGCCCCTACGAGCAGTACTTC. Protein product: CASSYDGTRPYEQYF.